The clone carrying this TCR beta chain is classed as medium-sized (0.01 to 0.1%). What it recognizes is unknown. Study outcomes and limitations: The TCR gene usage of tumor memory CD4+ T cells clustered together with blood and lymph node memory CD4+ cells and with lymph node naive CD4+ cells.

CDR1 SQVTM and CDR2 ANQGSEA come from the germline V gene. CDR3 size: 15 residues. V lost 4 bases and J lost 1, with 16 bases in between. TCRdb recomputed calls from the 5' RACE reads with MiXCR, one row per CDR3 protein. The sample yields tens of thousands of distinct CDR3 sequences, about 26% seen once. The sorted Tregs were CD4+CD25+CD127-/low cells. The sequenced sample consisted of tumor-infiltrating Tregs sorted from the breast tumor. V usage is TRBV29-1 and J usage is TRBJ1-1; weak D call: TRBD1 (6 bases). The sequence came from a female donor with breast cancer. The chain's CDR3 is CSVVEWGATNTEAFF. The CDR3 DNA reads as TGCAGCGTTGTGGAGTGGGGGGCTACGAACACTGAAGCTTTCTTT. The full variable domain, with the rest looked up from reference TRBV29-1 and TRBJ1-1, is SAVISQKPSRDICQRGTSLTIQCQVDSQVTMMFWYRQQPGQSLTLIATANQGSEATYESGFVIDKFPISRPNLTFSTLTVSNMSPEDSSIYLCSVVEWGATNTEAFFGQGTRLTVV.